This T cell receptor beta chain derives from a study of T cells in Graves' hyperthyroidism and ophthalmopathy. Trimming removed 1 base from V and 3 bases from J; junction bases left unmatched: 0. CDR1 and CDR2 from the germline V gene are GTSNPN and SVGIG (reference sequence). The CDR3 is 13 amino acids. Amplified regions were TCR beta CDR3 sequences from RNA transcripts. The primer set for the first-round RT-PCR of the TCR CDR3 was HTBI. From the multiplex PCR reads, TCRdb called clonotypes with MiXCR, one entry per CDR3 protein. Of 370,000 or so distinct CDR3 sequences in the sample, about 14% are singletons; the top ten hold under 25%. Notes on the study in general: The model identified upcoming ophthalmopathy a median approximately 6.5 months ahead of onset. Blood also carried most thyroid clonotypes expanded above 0.001.

In regard to this clonotype: The antigen remains undetermined.

Material: blood. The TCR comes from a young man with Graves' hyperthyroidism that later progressed to Graves' ophthalmopathy. The gene calls are TRBV30 and TRBJ2-1, with 7 bases identical to TRBD1. The CDR3 DNA reads TGTGCCTGGAGTGGGGACAGCTACAATGAGCAGTTCTTC. It specifies CAWSGDSYNEQFF.